A selection of T cell receptor beta chains follows, all from one sample in a study of Graves' ophthalmopathy and Graves' hyperthyroidism. TCRdb used MiXCR to reprocess the multiplex PCR reads, holding one entry per CDR3 protein. The sample contains 1 million to 1.3 million distinct CDR3 sequences, about 36% of which appear only once. Sequenced: peripheral blood or thyroid tissue (not recorded which). These receptors were obtained from an adult man with Graves' hyperthyroidism. CDR3s include the opening cysteine and the closing phenylalanine or tryptophan. A D gene is named only where the DNA matches it firmly. Expanded clones get a size class; other rows say once, few or many, or leave the size out.

J gene	D gene	clone size	V gene	CDR3 DNA	CDR3 protein
TRBJ2-6	TRBD1	many	TRBV25-1	TGTGCCAGCAGTGATAACAGGGGATCCGGGGCCAACGTCCTGACTTTC	CASSDNRGSGANVLTF
TRBJ1-1	NA	few	TRBV18	TGTGCCAGCTCACGCCAGGATTACATGAACACTGAAGCTTTCTTT	CASSRQDYMNTEAFF
TRBJ2-7	TRBD1	many	TRBV6-6	TGTGCCAGCAGCGCAGGGACAGTCGGCGAGCAGTACTTC	CASSAGTVGEQYF
TRBJ1-2	NA	few	TRBV6-1	TGTGCCAGCAGTGACCGTCCCCGGGGGAACTATGGCTACACCTTC	CASSDRPRGNYGYTF
TRBJ1-1	NA	many	TRBV12-3/TRBV12-4	TGTGCCAGCAGGCCAGCGCACACTGAAGCTTTCTTT	CASRPAHTEAFF
TRBJ2-7	TRBD1	many	TRBV7-8	TGTGCCAGCAGCGCGAAGACAGGGGGCAATTACGAGCAGTACTTC	CASSAKTGGNYEQYF
TRBJ1-1	TRBD1	few	TRBV9	TGTGCCAGCAGCGAGACAGGGCTGAACACTGAAGCTTTCTTT	CASSETGLNTEAFF
TRBJ1-2	NA	many	TRBV7-9	TGTGCCAGCAGCTTCGGGAAGGTAGTGGACTATGGCTACACCTTC	CASSFGKVVDYGYTF
TRBJ2-5	TRBD2	NA	TRBV29-1	TGCAGCGTTCTTGCGGGGGTGTACTTC	CSVLAGVYF
TRBJ2-2	NA	NA	TRBV12-3/TRBV12-4	TGTGCCAGCAGTTTAGCGACCAAAGGGGATCCCGGGGAGCTGTTTTTT	CASSLATKGDPGELFF
TRBJ1-6	NA	NA	TRBV9	TGTGCCAGCAGCCTCGGGGACCATAGGCATTCACCCCTGCACTTT	CASSLGDHRHSPLHF
TRBJ1-6	TRBD1	many	TRBV20-1	TGCAGTGCTAAGTTACCGGGACAGGATAATTCACCCCTCCACTTT	CSAKLPGQDNSPLHF
TRBJ2-2	NA	NA	TRBV30	TGTGCCTGGAGGCTGGTCGGGGAGCTGTTTTTT	CAWRLVGELFF
TRBJ2-7	NA	many	TRBV9	TGTGCCAGCAGCGTAGGGCAGGGCGAGAGGAGCTCCTACGAGCAGTACTTC	CASSVGQGERSSYEQYF
TRBJ2-2	NA	few	TRBV4-3	TGCGCCAGCAGCGGAGTAGCGGCGAACACCGGGGAGCTGTTTTTT	CASSGVAANTGELFF
TRBJ1-4	NA	NA	TRBV10-3	TGTGCCAGCAGTGGGTTTGCTTCAGGTTTACCTAATGAAAAACTGTTTTTT	CASSGFASGLPNEKLFF
TRBJ1-5	NA	few	TRBV2	TGTGCCAGCAGTTCCCGGGACCGGAGGCATCAGCCCCAGCATTTT	CASSSRDRRHQPQHF
TRBJ1-6	NA	NA	TRBV10-3	TGTGCCATCAGTTACCCAGAAAATTCACCCCTCCACTTT	CAISYPENSPLHF
TRBJ2-7	NA	NA	TRBV7-8	TGCGCCAGCAGCCAAGTCCAGGGGACGTACTACGAGCAGTACTTC	CASSQVQGTYYEQYF
TRBJ1-3	NA	few	TRBV10-2	TGTGCCAGCAGTCCAGGGTTGGCGATTCTTGCCGACTCTGGAAACACCATATATTTT	CASSPGLAILADSGNTIYF
TRBJ1-5	TRBD1	NA	TRBV7-8	TGTGCCAGCAGCCAGGGACAGGGGCCTGGTCAGCCCCAGCATTTT	CASSQGQGPGQPQHF
TRBJ2-2	TRBD1	NA	TRBV11-2	TGTGCCAGCAGCTTATCGGAGACAGGGGGCGGCACCGGGGAGCTGTTTTTT	CASSLSETGGGTGELFF
TRBJ1-5	NA	few	TRBV19	TGTGCCAGTAGTTTGTTGCCCCGGGATCAGCCCCAGCATTTT	CASSLLPRDQPQHF
TRBJ1-1	NA	NA	TRBV19	TGTGCCAGTAGTCTCTCGGCCCGTGTGGGCACTGAAGCTTTCTTT	CASSLSARVGTEAFF
TRBJ1-5	TRBD1	many	TRBV12-3/TRBV12-4	TGTGCCAGCAGCCCGGGACAGCCTAATCAGCCCCAGCATTTT	CASSPGQPNQPQHF
TRBJ1-5	TRBD1	many	TRBV10-3	TGTGCCATAGGGGGCGAGAATCAGCCCCAGCATTTT	CAIGGENQPQHF
TRBJ1-5	TRBD1	many	TRBV20-1	TGCAGTGCCCCCAAGCCGGGACAGGGTTTCCATCAGCCCCAGCATTTT	CSAPKPGQGFHQPQHF
TRBJ1-1	NA	few	TRBV6-5	TGTGCCAGCAGTTACATGGACACCCACCACACTGAAGCTTTCTTT	CASSYMDTHHTEAFF
TRBJ1-5	NA	many	TRBV20-1	TGCGGTGCTAGATGGGTGGGGAGTGGTCAGCCCCAGCATTTT	CGARWVGSGQPQHF
TRBJ1-3	NA	NA	TRBV9	TGTGCCAGCAGCGTATCTGGGCCGGGCGGCTACACCATATATTTT	CASSVSGPGGYTIYF
TRBJ1-5	NA	many	TRBV2	TGTGCCAGCCATGGGGTGCTAAGCAATCAGCCCCAGCATTTT	CASHGVLSNQPQHF
TRBJ1-5	NA	NA	TRBV7-9	TGTGCCAGCAGCTTAGATGGGAGGGAAAGCAATCAGCCCCAGCATTTT	CASSLDGRESNQPQHF
TRBJ1-2	TRBD1	many	TRBV5-1	TGCGCCAGCAGCTCGGGGACAGCTCCGGGTGGCTACACCTTC	CASSSGTAPGGYTF
TRBJ2-7	NA	NA	TRBV7-3	TGTGCCAGCAGCCCAGGTCGCCCGGAGGAGCAGTACTTC	CASSPGRPEEQYF
TRBJ2-7	NA	NA	TRBV12-3/TRBV12-4	TGTGCCAGCAGTTCCCATCCACCGTCTAACGAGCAGTACTTC	CASSSHPPSNEQYF
TRBJ2-2	NA	NA	TRBV20-1	TGCAAAACATCTGATCCTCGCACCGGGGAGCTGTTTTTT	CKTSDPRTGELFF
TRBJ2-7	NA	many	TRBV29-1	TGCAGCGTAGAGGACAGATACTACGAGCAGTACTTC	CSVEDRYYEQYF
TRBJ2-5	NA	NA	TRBV10-3	TGTGCCAAAAATATCGCGGCAGAGACCCAGTACTTC	CAKNIAAETQYF
TRBJ2-5	NA	NA	TRBV5-1	TGTGCCAGCAGCTTGTTCCGGGGGGCGGTTGAGACCCAGTACTTC	CASSLFRGAVETQYF
TRBJ2-5	TRBD2	few	TRBV7-9	TGTGCCAGCAGCTTAGATATAGCGGGAGTGGAGACCCAGTACTTC	CASSLDIAGVETQYF
TRBJ2-7	TRBD1	few	TRBV10-3	TGTGCCATCAGTGACAGGGGGCTGGGATACGAGCAGTACTTC	CAISDRGLGYEQYF
TRBJ1-5	NA	many	TRBV2	TGTGCCAGCAGTGGCGTCCTTAGCAATCAGCCCCAGCATTTT	CASSGVLSNQPQHF
TRBJ2-7	TRBD1	NA	TRBV14	TGTGCCAGCAGCCACGCCGGGACAGGGGGCGACGAGCAGTACTTC	CASSHAGTGGDEQYF
TRBJ1-2	NA	once	TRBV25-1	NA	CASVGAGSFTF
TRBJ2-7	NA	NA	TRBV10-2	TGCGCCAGCAGAGGGTTGCTAGTTGAGGCAGGGTATTCCTACGAGCAGTACTTC	CASRGLLVEAGYSYEQYF
TRBJ1-2	NA	few	TRBV29-1	TGCAGCGTTGCGGGCCAGAGATATGGCTACACCTTC	CSVAGQRYGYTF
TRBJ1-4	TRBD1	NA	TRBV4-2	TGTGCCAGCAGCCAAGTCCCAGGGGGCCTCGAAAAACTGTTTTTT	CASSQVPGGLEKLFF
TRBJ2-6	NA	once	TRBV7-2	TGTGCCAGCAGCTTAAGACAGATGAGCTCTGGGGCCAACGTCCTGACTTTC	CASSLRQMSSGANVLTF
TRBJ2-7	TRBD2	few	TRBV11-2	TGTGCCAGCAGCTTAACCTCGGGACTAGTCGTCTACGAGCAGTACTTC	CASSLTSGLVVYEQYF
TRBJ2-2	TRBD2	few	TRBV25-1	TGTGCCAGCAGCCGGATGGCGGTAGCGGGAGGAGCGGGGGAGCTGTTTTTT	CASSRMAVAGGAGELFF
TRBJ2-6	NA	once	TRBV5-1	TGCGCCAGCAGCTTGGACAGATCCAGCTCTGGGGCCAACGTCCTGACTTTC	CASSLDRSSSGANVLTF